These 19 T cell receptor beta chains share one sample of origin, sequenced in a study of cytomegalovirus exposure and HLA in healthy donors. Use of 60 Vbeta and 13 Jbeta primers characterized the PCR. Clones were read by immunoSEQ multiplex PCR, and TCRdb kept only the in-frame ones, dropping some. Among 150,000 to 200,000 clones, around 68% were seen once, and the ten largest hold about 2.9%. The sample was PBMCs. The receptors come from a woman aged 40 to 55 in good health and CMV-seropositive.

This chain uses TRBV25-1 with TRBJ2-3; 10 positions match TRBD2. CDR3 length equals 14 residues. V lost 7 bases and J lost 7; bases outside the gene matches: 8. Per the germline V gene, CDR1 is MGHDK and CDR2 is SYGVNS. CDR3 bases: TGTGCCAGCATCCTCACTAGCGGGACAAATACGCAGTATTTT. It codes for CASILTSGTNTQYF.

The chain has TRBV28 and TRBJ2-1; TRBD2 aligns across 11 bases. Per the germline V gene, CDR1 is MDHEN and CDR2 is SYDVKM. V gave up 10 bases and J gave up 7 bases; unmatched junction bases: 6. The CDR3 extends over 13 amino acids. CDR3 nucleotide sequence: TGTGCCACCATACTAGCGGGAGTAAATGAGCAGTTCTTC. Amino acids: CATILAGVNEQFF.

This chain joins TRBV20-1 and TRBJ1-2; D remains unclear. This CDR3 comprises 11 residues. CDR1 is DFQATT and CDR2 is SNEGSKA in the germline V gene (reference sequence). V was clipped by 6 bases and J by 7 bases, with 12 bases between them. This CDR3 is CSAPHGGGYTF. Written as DNA, the CDR3 is TGCAGTGCACCCCACGGCGGTGGCTACACCTTC.

The chain employs TRBV7-9 and TRBJ1-2; 7 bases fit TRBD1. V gave up 4 bases and J gave up 8 bases; unmatched junction bases: 7. CDR3 length equals 13 residues. The germline V gene has CDR1 SEHNR and CDR2 FQNEAQ (reference sequence). CDR3 amino acids: CASSSGQAVGYTF. The CDR3, as DNA: TGTGCCAGCAGCTCAGGACAGGCAGTCGGCTACACCTTC. Drawing the rest from reference TRBV7-9 and TRBJ1-2, the complete variable domain is DTGVSQNPRHKITKRGQNVTFRCDPISEHNRLYWYRQTLGQGPEFLTYFQNEAQLEKSRLLSDRFSAERPKGSFSTLEIQRTEQGDSAMYLCASSSGQAVGYTFGSGTRLTVV.

This clone was counted a single time. The chain combines TRBV19 with TRBJ2-7; tentative D call: TRBD2 (6 bases). Germline V gene sequence: CDR1 LNHDA, CDR2 SQIVND (reference sequence). V lost 4 bases, J lost 2 bases, and 12 bases lay in between. The CDR3 totals 14 residues. The CDR3 loop reads CASSTSGSPYEQYF. The CDR3 DNA reads TGTGCCAGTAGTACGTCCGGGAGCCCCTACGAGCAGTACTTC.

CDR3 bases: TGCGCCAGCAGCCGGGGACTAGCGGGAGTGACAGATACGCAGTATTTT. This gives the protein CASSRGLAGVTDTQYF. J is TRBJ2-3 and V is TRBV4-3; 14 bases agree with TRBD2. The CDR3 contains 16 residues. J was trimmed by 3 bases and V by 4 bases; bases with no gene match: 3. Germline values: CDR1 LGHNA, CDR2 YSLEER.

The chain links TRBV2 to TRBJ1-6; 9 nucleotides agree with TRBD1. Losses at the gene ends were 6 bases for V and 6 bases for J; bases not matched to a gene: 6. This CDR3 has 15 residues. In germline, CDR1 is SNHLY, CDR2 FYNNEI. CDR3 sequence: CASSLQGASNSPLHF. The CDR3 region has the DNA TGTGCCAGCAGCCTACAGGGGGCAAGTAATTCACCCCTCCACTTT.

V gene TRBV5-1 combines with J gene TRBJ2-7, with D possibly TRBD1 on 6 matching bases. Germline-derived CDR1 and CDR2 are SGHRS and YFSETQ. V shed 0 bases and J shed 4 bases, with 11 bases lying between them. The CDR3 sequence is 14 residues long. In nucleotides, the CDR3 is TGCGCCAGCAGCTTGGCCGAAGGACAGTACGAGCAGTACTTC. Its protein is CASSLAEGQYEQYF.

The V and J genes are TRBV20-1 and TRBJ1-2; possibly TRBD1 for D (6 bases). Trimming removed 3 bases from V and 8 bases from J, with 10 bases in between. Germline CDR1 reads DFQATT; CDR2 reads SNEGSKA (reference sequence). This CDR3 is 11 amino acids long. The CDR3 sequence is CSARGRGGYTF. The CDR3 region has the DNA TGCAGTGCTAGGGGCAGGGGCGGCTACACCTTC.

This rearrangement joins TRBV19 to TRBJ1-5; a weak D match, TRBD1 (5 bases). CDR1 and CDR2 from the germline V gene are LNHDA and SQIVND (reference sequence). CDR3 size: 15 residues. V lost 4 bases to trimming and J lost 0 bases, with 10 bases between them. CDR3 in amino acids: CASSKPDNSNQPQHF. The CDR3, as DNA: TGTGCCAGTAGTAAACCGGACAATAGCAATCAGCCCCAGCATTTT.

In this sample, this clone turned up a few times. The rearrangement joins TRBV9 to TRBJ2-5, with 11 bases lining up with TRBD1. CDR1 and CDR2 (germline): SGDLS, YYNGEE. The CDR3 covers 17 residues. V lost 4 bases, J lost 7 bases, and 15 bases stayed unmatched. CDR3 protein: CASSPVLGTGGVLTQYF. The CDR3 DNA follows: TGTGCCAGCAGCCCCGTTTTGGGGACAGGGGGTGTACTGACCCAGTACTTC. Looking up the rest from reference TRBV9 and TRBJ2-5 gives the full variable domain: DSGVTQTPKHLITATGQRVTLRCSPRSGDLSVYWYQQSLDQGLQFLIQYYNGEERAKGNILERFSAQQFPDLHSELNLSSLELGDSALYFCASSPVLGTGGVLTQYFGPGTRLLVL.

For the CDR3, the DNA is TGTGCCAGCAGTGGTCTAGCGGGATCGACAGATACGCAGTATTTT. Translating it yields CASSGLAGSTDTQYF. The J gene is TRBJ2-3, the V gene TRBV6-6, with TRBD2 matching 9 bases. The CDR3 totals 15 residues. With V trimmed by 5 bases and J by 3 bases, 6 bases remained unmatched. CDR1 MNHNY and CDR2 SVGAGI come from the germline V gene (reference sequence).

The sample holds a few counts of this clone. The chain has TRBV9 and TRBJ2-2; TRBD1 matches at 10 bases. The CDR3 is 19 residues long. V was clipped by 3 bases and J by 3 bases; unmatched bases: 14. CDR1 SGDLS and CDR2 YYNGEE come from the germline V gene. CDR3 nucleotide sequence: TGTGCCAGCAGCGGCCGGGACAGGGGTCGGGAGGACGACACCGGGGAGCTGTTTTTT. As protein: CASSGRDRGREDDTGELFF.

The CDR3 DNA reads TGTGCCAGTCACGAGAGGCAGACCAACACCGGGGAGCTGTTTTTT. Protein: CASHERQTNTGELFF. The chain uses TRBV19 and TRBJ2-2, with D uncertain. V was clipped by 8 bases and J by 2 bases, with 15 bases between them. The CDR3 consists of 15 residues. Germline V gene lookup returns CDR1 LNHDA and CDR2 SQIVND (reference sequence).

The gene calls are TRBV10-3 and TRBJ2-3; TRBD2 agrees at 8 bases. The V gene's germline CDR1 is ENHRY and CDR2 SYGVKD. The CDR3 contains 15 residues. Unmatched junction bases numbered 9, after V lost 4 bases and J lost 6 bases. CDR3 sequence: CAISAGGAFSDTQYF. Written as DNA, the CDR3 is TGTGCCATCAGTGCGGGGGGGGCTTTCTCCGATACGCAGTATTTT.

V and J are TRBV29-1 and TRBJ1-1; D gene uncertain. Trimming took 4 bases from V and 4 from J, leaving 7 bases between them. CDR1 and CDR2 from the germline V gene are SQVTM and ANQGSEA. The CDR3 has 11 amino acids. The DNA for the CDR3 is TGCAGCGTTGGGGAGGTCACTGAAGCTTTCTTT. Protein product: CSVGEVTEAFF.

This chain links TRBV6-5 with TRBJ2-7, with D perhaps matching TRBD1 (5 bases). The V and J ends lost 6 bases and 1 base respectively, with 16 bases between them. Germline V lookup: CDR1 MNHEY, CDR2 SVGAGI. The CDR3 is 15 amino acids. The DNA of the CDR3 is TGTGCCAGCAGCCCCAGCCAGGGTGAATCCTACGAGCAGTACTTC. Its protein is CASSPSQGESYEQYF.

This clone was seen a handful of times. The V and J genes are TRBV4-1 and TRBJ2-7; TRBD2 agrees at 7 bases. Unmatched junction bases numbered 18, after V lost 4 bases and J lost 0 bases. CDR1 and CDR2 (germline): MGHRA, YSYEKL. This CDR3 region has 19 residues. Written as DNA, the CDR3 is TGCGCCAGCAGCCTTCGGGAGGCAGCGTGGGGATTAGACTCCTACGAGCAGTACTTC. Translation: CASSLREAAWGLDSYEQYF.

The chain uses TRBV5-1 and TRBJ2-1; a weak D match, TRBD2 (6 bases). This CDR3 is built from 12 residues. Trimming removed 7 bases from V and 5 bases from J, with 10 bases in between. In germline, CDR1 is SGHRS, CDR2 YFSETQ. CDR3 nucleotide sequence: TGCGCCAGCGGGGGGTTGGACAATGAGCAGTTCTTC. As protein: CASGGLDNEQFF.